These T cell receptor beta chains were read from a single sample in a study of post-analysis software for immune sequencing data. TCRdb reanalysed the PCR reads using MiXCR and keeps one entry per CDR3 protein. The data show about half a million distinct CDR3 sequences, with around 40% seen just once and roughly an eighth held by the top ten. Sample: blood. Every receptor here comes from a girl aged 5-17 years with multiple sclerosis. CDR3s include the opening cysteine and the closing phenylalanine or tryptophan. The D gene is left open where the match is weak. Where a row states a size, it is once, few, many or the class of an expanded clone; other rows omit it.

clone_size	d_call	j_call	v_call	cdr3_aa	cdr3_nt
-	-	TRBJ1-1	TRBV12-3/TRBV12-4	CASSPQGQGSEAFF	TGTGCCAGCAGCCCACAGGGTCAAGGCTCCGAAGCTTTCTTT
-	-	TRBJ1-6	TRBV20-1	CSSGPPRGENSPLHF	TGCAGTTCAGGCCCCCCTAGAGGGGAAAATTCACCCCTCCACTTT
once	-	TRBJ2-5	TRBV20-1	CSASGKEAQYF	TGCAGTGCTAGCGGGAAAGAGGCCCAGTACTTC
few	-	TRBJ2-1	TRBV7-9	CASRQSPRNNEQFF	TGTGCCAGTCGACAGAGCCCAAGAAACAATGAGCAGTTCTTC
-	-	TRBJ1-2	TRBV6-6	CASTTWAGRDYGYTF	TGTGCCAGCACCACATGGGCAGGAAGAGACTATGGCTACACCTTC
-	-	TRBJ2-7	TRBV10-3	CAISEGSYEQYF	TGTGCCATCAGCGAGGGCTCCTACGAGCAGTACTTC
-	TRBD2	TRBJ2-1	TRBV20-1	CSAAGLANEQFF	TGCAGTGCCGCGGGACTAGCTAATGAGCAGTTCTTC
-	-	TRBJ2-7	TRBV27	CASSLGSGILGEQYF	TGTGCCAGCAGTTTAGGGAGCGGAATTCTGGGCGAGCAGTACTTC
-	TRBD2	TRBJ2-1	TRBV10-3	CAISESGGASGIPYDEQFF	TGTGCCATCAGTGAGAGCGGGGGGGCTAGCGGGATCCCCTACGATGAGCAGTTCTTC
-	TRBD2	TRBJ2-3	TRBV28	CASRISGTTGTDTQYF	TGTGCCAGCAGAATCAGCGGGACTACAGGAACAGATACGCAGTATTTT
-	-	TRBJ1-6	TRBV20-1	CSARLSGDSPLHF	TGCAGTGCTAGGTTGTCGGGAGATTCACCCCTCCACTTT
-	-	TRBJ1-2	TRBV2	CASSEATIPGRYGYTF	TGTGCCAGCAGTGAAGCCACGATTCCAGGGCGGTATGGCTACACCTTC
few	-	TRBJ2-3	TRBV6-4	CASSDGVHRGTDTQYF	TGTGCCAGCAGTGATGGGGTCCATAGAGGCACAGATACGCAGTATTTT
-	TRBD1	TRBJ2-1	TRBV4-1	CASSQDRRQGTYNEQFF	TGCGCCAGCAGCCAAGATCGGCGACAGGGAACCTACAATGAGCAGTTCTTC
-	TRBD2	TRBJ2-2	TRBV4-3	CASSQVQDIWGGGELFF	TGCGCCAGCAGCCAAGTCCAGGACATCTGGGGGGGCGGGGAGCTGTTTTTT
-	TRBD2	TRBJ2-7	TRBV2	CASSESSGSPRTYEQYF	TGTGCCAGCAGTGAGTCTAGCGGGAGCCCCCGAACCTACGAGCAGTACTTC
few	TRBD2	TRBJ2-5	TRBV6-5	CASSSPGGGPQETQYF	TGTGCCAGCAGTTCCCCGGGGGGGGGCCCTCAAGAGACCCAGTACTTC
-	TRBD2	TRBJ2-7	TRBV7-2	CASSLASSGRTSAYEQYF	TGTGCCAGCAGCTTAGCGTCAAGCGGGAGGACCTCCGCCTACGAGCAGTACTTC
-	-	TRBJ2-7	TRBV27	CASRLTDGSSYEQYF	TGTGCCAGCAGGTTGACAGACGGAAGCTCCTACGAGCAGTACTTC
-	TRBD1	TRBJ2-4	TRBV12-3/TRBV12-4	CASSTWAGGDPRYF	TGTGCCAGCAGTACATGGGCAGGGGGCGACCCGAGGTACTTC
many	-	TRBJ2-1	TRBV5-1	CASSLDSNNEQFF	TGCGCCAGCAGCTTGGACTCAAACAATGAGCAGTTCTTC
-	TRBD2	TRBJ2-7	TRBV5-1	CASSTILASEQYF	TGCGCCAGCAGCACCATACTAGCGAGCGAGCAGTACTTC
few	TRBD2	TRBJ2-3	TRBV11-2	CASSLAGLADERTDTQYF	TGTGCCAGCAGCTTAGCGGGACTAGCGGATGAACGCACAGATACGCAGTATTTT
-	TRBD1	TRBJ2-1	TRBV11-2	CASSLAGTGARGQFF	TGTGCCAGCAGCTTAGCCGGGACAGGGGCGCGGGGGCAGTTCTTC
few	-	TRBJ2-5	TRBV4-3	CASSQDNPQWQETQYF	TGCGCCAGCAGCCAAGATAACCCCCAGTGGCAAGAGACCCAGTACTTC
once	TRBD1	TRBJ1-5	TRBV12-3/TRBV12-4	CASSLGQGGFNQPQHF	TGTGCCAGCAGTTTGGGGCAGGGGGGTTTTAATCAGCCCCAGCATTTT
few	-	TRBJ2-7	TRBV29-1	CSVGKTYEQYF	TGCAGCGTAGGAAAGACGTACGAGCAGTACTTC
-	-	TRBJ2-7	TRBV13	CASSAKGGARYEQYF	TGTGCCAGCAGCGCTAAAGGTGGCGCCCGTTACGAGCAGTACTTC
few	TRBD2	TRBJ2-7	TRBV6-2/TRBV6-3	CASSGLESSYEQYF	TGTGCCAGCAGTGGACTAGAGTCCAGCTACGAGCAGTACTTC
-	TRBD2	TRBJ2-1	TRBV20-1	CSARQFTSGSLDEQFF	TGCAGTGCTAGACAATTCACTAGCGGGAGTTTAGATGAGCAGTTCTTC
-	TRBD2	TRBJ2-1	TRBV19	CASSVQPGLAAYNEQFF	TGTGCCAGTAGTGTTCAACCGGGACTAGCGGCTTACAATGAGCAGTTCTTC
-	-	TRBJ1-4	TRBV5-1	CASSLEGDRKKLFF	TGCGCCAGCAGCTTGGAAGGCGACAGGAAAAAACTGTTTTTT
once	-	TRBJ2-1	TRBV20-1	CSADGTFKTYNEQFF	TGCAGTGCCGATGGGACTTTCAAAACCTACAACGAGCAGTTCTTC
-	-	TRBJ2-7	TRBV6-5	CASSYQGSSSSYEQYF	TGTGCCAGCAGTTACCAGGGCAGCTCCAGCTCCTACGAGCAGTACTTC
few	-	TRBJ1-2	TRBV7-3	CASSLMGDGYTF	TGTGCCAGCAGCTTAATGGGGGATGGCTACACCTTC
few	TRBD1	TRBJ1-2	TRBV7-3	CASSPVGGGGYGYTF	TGTGCCAGCAGCCCTGTAGGAGGGGGCGGCTATGGCTACACCTTC